The sequence of this T cell receptor beta chain was determined in a study of cytomegalovirus exposure and HLA in healthy donors. The study's findings and limits: The majority of CMV-associated TCR beta chains were reported as apparently HLA-restricted in a later analysis. Across donors, sequencing depth was assumed by presence/absence analyses to be roughly uniform. Reportedly, HLA-A and HLA-B alleles of most subjects were accurately predicted from TCR beta. Earlier findings revealed that most TCR beta V segments proved productive either about 87% or about 30% of the time.

The PCR was carried out with 60 Vbeta primers and 13 Jbeta primers. Sequencing was performed with immunoSEQ multiplex PCR; in TCRdb, only in-frame clones are kept and a portion is missing. The sample lists some 45,000 clones, about 78% occurring once. As for this clone: The antigen remains undetermined.

The CDR3 is made up of 16 amino acids. Germline V CDR1 and CDR2: SGHRS, YFSETQ. The trim removed 2 bases at V and 5 bases at J, leaving 12 bases unmatched. The source is a woman aged 30 to 39 in good health and CMV-seronegative. Input material: PBMCs. The chain has TRBV5-1 and TRBJ2-5; TRBD1 matches 7 bases. The CDR3 protein is CASSLQGIGVSETQYF. The CDR3 DNA is TGCGCCAGCAGCTTACAGGGGATAGGGGTTTCGGAGACCCAGTACTTC. The variable domain in full, with the rest retrieved from reference TRBV5-1 and TRBJ2-5, is KAGVTQTPRYLIKTRGQQVTLSCSPISGHRSVSWYQQTPGQGLQFLFEYFSETQRNKGNFPGRFSGRQFSNSRSEMNVSTLELGDSALYLCASSLQGIGVSETQYFGPGTRLLVL.